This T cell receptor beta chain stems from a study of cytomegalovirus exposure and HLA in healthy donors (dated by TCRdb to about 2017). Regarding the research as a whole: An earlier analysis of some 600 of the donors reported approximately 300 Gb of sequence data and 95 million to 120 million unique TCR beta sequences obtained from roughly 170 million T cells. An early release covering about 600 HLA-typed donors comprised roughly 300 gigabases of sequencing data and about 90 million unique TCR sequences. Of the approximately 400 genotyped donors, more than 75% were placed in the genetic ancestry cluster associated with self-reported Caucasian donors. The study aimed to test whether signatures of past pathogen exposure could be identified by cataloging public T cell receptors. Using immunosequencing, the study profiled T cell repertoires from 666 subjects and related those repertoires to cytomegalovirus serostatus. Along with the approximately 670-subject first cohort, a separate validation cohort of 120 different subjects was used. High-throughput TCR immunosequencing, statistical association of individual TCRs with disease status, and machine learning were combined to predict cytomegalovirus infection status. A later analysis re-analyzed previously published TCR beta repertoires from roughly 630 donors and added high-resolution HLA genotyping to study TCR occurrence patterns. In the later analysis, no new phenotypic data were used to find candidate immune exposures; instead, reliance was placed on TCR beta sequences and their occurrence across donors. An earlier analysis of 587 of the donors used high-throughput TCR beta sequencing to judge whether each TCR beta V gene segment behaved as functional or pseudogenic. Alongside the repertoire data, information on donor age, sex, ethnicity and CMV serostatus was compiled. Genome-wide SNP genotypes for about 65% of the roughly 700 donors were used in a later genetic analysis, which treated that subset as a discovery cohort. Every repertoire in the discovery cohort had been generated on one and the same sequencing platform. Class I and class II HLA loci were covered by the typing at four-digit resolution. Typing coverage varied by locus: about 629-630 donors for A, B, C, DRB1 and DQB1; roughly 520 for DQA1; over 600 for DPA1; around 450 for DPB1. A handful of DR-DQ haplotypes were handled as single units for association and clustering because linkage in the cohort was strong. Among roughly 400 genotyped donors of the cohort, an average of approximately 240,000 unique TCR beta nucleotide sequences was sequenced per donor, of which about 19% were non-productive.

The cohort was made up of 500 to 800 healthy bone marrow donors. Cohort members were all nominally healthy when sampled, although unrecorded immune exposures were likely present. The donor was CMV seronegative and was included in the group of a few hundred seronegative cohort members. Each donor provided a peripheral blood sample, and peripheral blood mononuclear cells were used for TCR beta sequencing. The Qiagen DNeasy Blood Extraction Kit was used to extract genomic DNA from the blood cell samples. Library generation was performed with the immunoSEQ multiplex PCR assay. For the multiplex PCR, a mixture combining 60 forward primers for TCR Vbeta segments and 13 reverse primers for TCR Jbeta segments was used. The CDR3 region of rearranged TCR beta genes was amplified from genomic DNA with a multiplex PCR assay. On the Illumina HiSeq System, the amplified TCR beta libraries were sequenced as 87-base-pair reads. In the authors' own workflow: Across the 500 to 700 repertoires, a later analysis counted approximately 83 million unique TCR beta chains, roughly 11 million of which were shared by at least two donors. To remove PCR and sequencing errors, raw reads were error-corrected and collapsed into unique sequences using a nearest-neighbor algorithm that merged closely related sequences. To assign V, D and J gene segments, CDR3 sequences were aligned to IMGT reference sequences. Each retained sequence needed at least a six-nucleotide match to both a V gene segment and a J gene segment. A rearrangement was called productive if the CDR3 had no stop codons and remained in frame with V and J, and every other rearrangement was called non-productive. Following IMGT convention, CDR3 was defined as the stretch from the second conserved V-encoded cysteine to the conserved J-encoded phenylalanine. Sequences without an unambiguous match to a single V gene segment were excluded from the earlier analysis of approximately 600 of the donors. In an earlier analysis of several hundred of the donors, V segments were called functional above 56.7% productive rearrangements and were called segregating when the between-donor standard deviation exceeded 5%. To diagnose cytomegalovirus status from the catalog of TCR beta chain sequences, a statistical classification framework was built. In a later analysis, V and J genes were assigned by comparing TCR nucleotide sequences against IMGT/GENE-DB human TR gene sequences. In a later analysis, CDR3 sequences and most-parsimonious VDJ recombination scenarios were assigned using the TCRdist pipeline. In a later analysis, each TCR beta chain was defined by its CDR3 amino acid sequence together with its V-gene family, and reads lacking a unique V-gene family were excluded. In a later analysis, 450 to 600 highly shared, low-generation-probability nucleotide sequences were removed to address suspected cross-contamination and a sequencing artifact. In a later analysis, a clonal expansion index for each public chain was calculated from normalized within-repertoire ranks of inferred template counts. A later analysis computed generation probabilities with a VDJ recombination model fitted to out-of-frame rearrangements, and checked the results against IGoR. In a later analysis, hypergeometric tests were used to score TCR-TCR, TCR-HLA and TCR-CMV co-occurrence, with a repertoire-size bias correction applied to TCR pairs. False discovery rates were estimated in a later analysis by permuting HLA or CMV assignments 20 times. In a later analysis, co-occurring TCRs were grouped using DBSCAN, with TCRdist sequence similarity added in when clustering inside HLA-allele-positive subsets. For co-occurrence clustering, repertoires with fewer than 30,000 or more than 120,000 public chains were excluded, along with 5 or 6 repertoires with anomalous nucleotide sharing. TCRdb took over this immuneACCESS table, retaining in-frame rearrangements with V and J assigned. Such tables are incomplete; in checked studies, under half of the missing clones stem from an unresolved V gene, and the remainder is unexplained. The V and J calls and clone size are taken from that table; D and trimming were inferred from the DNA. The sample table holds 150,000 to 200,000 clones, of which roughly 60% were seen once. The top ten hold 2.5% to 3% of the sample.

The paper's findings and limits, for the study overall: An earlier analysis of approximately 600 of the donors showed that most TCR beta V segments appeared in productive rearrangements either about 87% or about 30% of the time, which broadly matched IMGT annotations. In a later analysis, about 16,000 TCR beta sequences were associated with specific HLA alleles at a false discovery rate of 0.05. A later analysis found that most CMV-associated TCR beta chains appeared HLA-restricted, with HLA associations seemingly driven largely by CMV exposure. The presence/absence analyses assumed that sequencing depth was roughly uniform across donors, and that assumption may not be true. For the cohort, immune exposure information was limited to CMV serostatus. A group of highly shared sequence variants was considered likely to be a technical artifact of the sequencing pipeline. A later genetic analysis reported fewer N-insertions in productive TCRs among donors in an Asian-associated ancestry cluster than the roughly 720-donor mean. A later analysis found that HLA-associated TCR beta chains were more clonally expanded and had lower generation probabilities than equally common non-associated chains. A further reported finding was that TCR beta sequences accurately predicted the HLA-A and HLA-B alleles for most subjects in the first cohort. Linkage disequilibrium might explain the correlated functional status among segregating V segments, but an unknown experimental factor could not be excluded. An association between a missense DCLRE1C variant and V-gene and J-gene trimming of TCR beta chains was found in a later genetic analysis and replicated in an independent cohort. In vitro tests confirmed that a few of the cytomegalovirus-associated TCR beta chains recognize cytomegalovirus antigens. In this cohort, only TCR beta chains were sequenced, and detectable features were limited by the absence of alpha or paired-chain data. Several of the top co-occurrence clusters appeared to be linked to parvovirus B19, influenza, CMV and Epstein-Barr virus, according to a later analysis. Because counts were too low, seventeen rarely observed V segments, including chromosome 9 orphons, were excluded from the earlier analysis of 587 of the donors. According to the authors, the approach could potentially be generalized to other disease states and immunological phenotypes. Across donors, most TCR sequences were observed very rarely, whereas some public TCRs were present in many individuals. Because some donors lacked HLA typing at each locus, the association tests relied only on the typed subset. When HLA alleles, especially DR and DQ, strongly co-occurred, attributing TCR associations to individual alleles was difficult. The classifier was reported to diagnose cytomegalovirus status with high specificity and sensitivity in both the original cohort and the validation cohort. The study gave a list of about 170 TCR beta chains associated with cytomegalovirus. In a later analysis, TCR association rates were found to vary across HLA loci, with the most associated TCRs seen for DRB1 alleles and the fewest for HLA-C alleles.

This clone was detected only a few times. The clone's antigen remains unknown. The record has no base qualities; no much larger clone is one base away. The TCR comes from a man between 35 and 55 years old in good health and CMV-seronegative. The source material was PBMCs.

The nucleotide sequence reads TGTGCCAGCAGTGACTTAAGCACAGATACGCAGTATTTT. It is translated as CASSDLSTDTQYF. The rearrangement joined TRBV6-4 to TRBJ2-3; no D segment can be confidently identified. Reading the germline V gene gives CDR1 MRHNA and CDR2 SNTAGT. V is cut by 1 base and J by 0 bases, and the space between the germline ends is 2 bases. The CDR3 spans 13 residues, from the cysteine through the phenylalanine. The DNA shown is the 39-base CDR3, in frame from base 1.